This TCR beta chain stems from a study of cytomegalovirus exposure and HLA in healthy donors. Study-level results: A list of about 160 TCR beta chains associated with cytomegalovirus was given.

This cohort consisted of healthy bone marrow donors. Per germline, CDR1 SGHTA and CDR2 FQGNSA. This CDR3 is 13 amino acids long. 60 Vbeta and 13 Jbeta primers were used in PCR. Only in-frame clones appear in the TCRdb table, and some are missing; sequencing was by immunoSEQ multiplex PCR. The sample has roughly 97,000 clones; less than 9.5% are singletons. This clone has only a few counts. Antigen specificity is unknown. Input material: PBMCs. This chain joins TRBV7-2 and TRBJ2-1; tentatively, D is TRBD2 (6 bases). This receptor was taken from a man in his fifties in good health and CMV-seropositive. Written as DNA, the CDR3 is TGTGCGTCTAAGGGACGGGGGAGCAATGAGCAGTTCTTC. Translating gives CASKGRGSNEQFF. Drawing the rest from reference TRBV7-2 and TRBJ2-1, the complete variable domain is GAGVSQSPSNKVTEKGKDVELRCDPISGHTALYWYRQSLGQGLEFLIYFQGNSAPDKSGLPSDRFSAERTGGSVSTLTIQRTQQEDSAVYLCASKGRGSNEQFFGPGTRLTVL.